This T cell receptor beta chain was observed in a study of T cells in Graves' hyperthyroidism and ophthalmopathy. This clonotype appeared many times. RNA transcripts gave rise to amplified TCR beta CDR3 regions. First-round RT-PCR with HTBI primers amplified the TCR CDR3 region. Using its own MiXCR run on the multiplex PCR reads, TCRdb lists one record per CDR3 protein. Of around 600,000 distinct CDR3 sequences listed, more than 15% are singletons. The receptor's source is a woman in her thirties or forties with Graves' ophthalmopathy. The sample consisted of blood.

The CDR3 nucleotides read TGCAGTCTCCTAGGGTTACCTCGAGGACGGGGCCAAAAAGTGTACGAGCAGTACTTC. This sequence encodes CSLLGLPRGRGQKVYEQYF. The rearrangement uses TRBV20-1 and TRBJ2-7, with D tentatively TRBD1 or TRBD2 (5 bases each). The CDR3 runs to 19 residues. The germline V and J ends were trimmed by 8 bases and 4 bases, with 36 bases remaining between them. The germline V gene encodes CDR1 DFQATT and CDR2 SNEGSKA (reference sequence).